Listed below are T cell receptor beta chains from one sample, sequenced in a study of early T cells in non-severe SARS-CoV-2 infection. TCRdb recomputed calls from the 5' RACE reads with MiXCR, one row per CDR3 protein. There are 55,000 to 80,000 distinct CDR3 sequences in the sample; 7% to 10% occur only once, and roughly an eighth lies in the top ten. The sequenced sample was whole blood, obtained at baseline. These receptors originate from an adult who was a healthcare worker with PCR-confirmed SARS-CoV-2 infection or an uninfected control (not recorded which). Each CDR3 is given with its conserved first and last residue. Each record gives: V gene, clone size, D gene, J gene, CDR3 length, CDR3 protein, CDR3 DNA. D genes are given only for firm matches. The listing skips clone size in some rows; elsewhere it reads once, few, many or a size class.

v_call: TRBV10-3; clone_size: -; d_call: TRBD2; j_call: TRBJ2-1; cdr3_length: 14; cdr3_aa: CAISPGLAGGLQFF; cdr3_nt: TGTGCCATATCCCCGGGACTAGCGGGAGGGCTGCAGTTCTTC
v_call: TRBV18; clone_size: many; d_call: TRBD1; j_call: TRBJ2-7; cdr3_length: 13; cdr3_aa: CASSPQRGHEQYF; cdr3_nt: TGTGCCAGCTCACCTCAAAGGGGGCACGAGCAGTACTTC
v_call: TRBV7-8; clone_size: many; d_call: TRBD1; j_call: TRBJ2-7; cdr3_length: 16; cdr3_aa: CASSPRSGQAAYEQYF; cdr3_nt: TGTGCCAGCAGCCCCAGGTCGGGACAGGCGGCCTACGAGCAGTACTTC
v_call: TRBV20-1; clone_size: few; d_call: -; j_call: TRBJ2-5; cdr3_length: 13; cdr3_aa: CSAVRGAEETQYF; cdr3_nt: TGCAGTGCCGTTAGGGGGGCGGAGGAGACCCAGTACTTC
v_call: TRBV20-1; clone_size: few; d_call: TRBD2; j_call: TRBJ2-1; cdr3_length: 15; cdr3_aa: CSASEHSGTYNEQFF; cdr3_nt: TGCAGTGCTAGCGAGCATAGCGGGACCTACAATGAGCAGTTCTTC
v_call: TRBV12-3/TRBV12-4; clone_size: few; d_call: -; j_call: TRBJ1-1; cdr3_length: 11; cdr3_aa: CASSLLAEAFF; cdr3_nt: TGTGCCAGCAGTTTGCTGGCGGAAGCTTTCTTT
v_call: TRBV5-5; clone_size: few; d_call: -; j_call: TRBJ2-2; cdr3_length: 13; cdr3_aa: CASSLLGAGELFF; cdr3_nt: TGTGCCAGCAGCTTGTTGGGGGCTGGGGAGCTGTTTTTT
v_call: TRBV20-1; clone_size: -; d_call: TRBD2; j_call: TRBJ2-1; cdr3_length: 14; cdr3_aa: CSASSGSLHNEQFF; cdr3_nt: TGCAGTGCTAGTAGCGGGAGTTTACACAATGAGCAGTTCTTC
v_call: TRBV27; clone_size: many; d_call: -; j_call: TRBJ2-3; cdr3_length: 15; cdr3_aa: CASSLSRQGSDTQYF; cdr3_nt: TGTGCCAGCAGTTTATCGCGGCAGGGATCCGATACGCAGTATTTT
v_call: TRBV9; clone_size: -; d_call: TRBD2; j_call: TRBJ2-1; cdr3_length: 16; cdr3_aa: CASSVSGRYVYNEQFF; cdr3_nt: TGTGCCAGCAGCGTCAGCGGGAGATATGTGTACAATGAGCAGTTCTTC
v_call: TRBV12-3/TRBV12-4; clone_size: many; d_call: -; j_call: TRBJ2-7; cdr3_length: 15; cdr3_aa: CASSLEGGPSYEQYF; cdr3_nt: TGTGCCAGCAGTTTAGAGGGCGGTCCTTCCTACGAGCAGTACTTC
v_call: TRBV7-9; clone_size: few; d_call: -; j_call: TRBJ2-7; cdr3_length: 14; cdr3_aa: CASSLVGLSYEQYF; cdr3_nt: TGTGCCAGCAGCTTAGTCGGCCTCTCCTACGAGCAGTACTTC